The present TCR beta chain was sequenced within a study of PD-1 blockade in classical Hodgkin lymphoma. This CDR3 comprises 14 residues. With 8 bases removed from V and 2 bases from J, the gap between germline ends came to 14 bases. Germline V lookup: CDR1 ENHRY, CDR2 SYGVKD. The time point denotes: cycle 4 day 1 (C4D1), after less than 7 weeks of nivolumab. Each and every patient relapsed after autologous stem cell transplantation, and patients got differing brentuximab vedotin exposure. This clone was found a few times. Using immunoSEQ multiplex PCR, the repertoire was profiled, and TCRdb retains in-frame clones only, with some absent. The sample records approximately 96,000 clones, around 93% being singletons.

The chain has TRBV10-3 and TRBJ2-3; the D gene is possibly TRBD1 (6 bases). The sequencing used peripheral blood mononuclear cells (PBMCs), collected before the fourth cycle of nivolumab. This sequence was found in a human donor with classical Hodgkin lymphoma. The CDR3 DNA sequence: TGTGCCATCGCGCAGGGGAGCCACACAGATACGCAGTATTTT. Translating gives CAIAQGSHTDTQYF.